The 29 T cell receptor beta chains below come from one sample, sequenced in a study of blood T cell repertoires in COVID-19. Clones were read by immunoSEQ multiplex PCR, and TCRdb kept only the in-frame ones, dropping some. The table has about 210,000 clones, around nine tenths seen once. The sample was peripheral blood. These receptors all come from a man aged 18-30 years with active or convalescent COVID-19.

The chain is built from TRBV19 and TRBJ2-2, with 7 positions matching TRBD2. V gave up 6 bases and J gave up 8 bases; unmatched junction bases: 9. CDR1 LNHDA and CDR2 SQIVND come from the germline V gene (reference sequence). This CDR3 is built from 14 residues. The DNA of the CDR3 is TGTGCCAGTAGAAAGGCGGGAGCGAAGGGGGAGCTGTTTTTT. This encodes CASRKAGAKGELFF.

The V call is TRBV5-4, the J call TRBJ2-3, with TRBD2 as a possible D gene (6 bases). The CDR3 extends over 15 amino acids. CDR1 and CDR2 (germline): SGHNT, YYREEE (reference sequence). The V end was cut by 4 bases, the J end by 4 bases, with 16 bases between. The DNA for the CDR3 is TGTGCCAGCAGCCTACGATCCAGGGAGGCAGATACGCAGTATTTT. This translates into CASSLRSREADTQYF.

The CDR3 region is CATSRDPGGGTEAFF. CDR3 DNA sequence: TGTGCCACCAGCAGAGATCCCGGGGGGGGAACTGAAGCTTTCTTT. The V call is TRBV15, the J call TRBJ1-1; weak D call: TRBD1 (5 bases). This CDR3 has 15 amino acids. Germline loops: CDR1 LNHNV, CDR2 YYDKDF (reference sequence). Trimming pared 0 bases from V and 5 bases from J, leaving 13 bases between.

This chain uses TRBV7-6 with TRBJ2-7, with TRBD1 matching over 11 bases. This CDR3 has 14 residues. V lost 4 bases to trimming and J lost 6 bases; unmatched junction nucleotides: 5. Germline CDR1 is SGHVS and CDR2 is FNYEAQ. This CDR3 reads CASSYGQGAGEQYF. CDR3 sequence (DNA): TGTGCCAGCAGCTATGGACAGGGGGCGGGCGAGCAGTACTTC.

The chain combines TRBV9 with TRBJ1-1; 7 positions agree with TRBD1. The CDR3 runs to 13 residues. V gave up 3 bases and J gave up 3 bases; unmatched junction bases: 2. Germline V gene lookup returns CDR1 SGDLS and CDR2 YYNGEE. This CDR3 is CASSGQGYTEAFF. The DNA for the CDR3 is TGTGCCAGCAGCGGACAGGGTTACACTGAAGCTTTCTTT.

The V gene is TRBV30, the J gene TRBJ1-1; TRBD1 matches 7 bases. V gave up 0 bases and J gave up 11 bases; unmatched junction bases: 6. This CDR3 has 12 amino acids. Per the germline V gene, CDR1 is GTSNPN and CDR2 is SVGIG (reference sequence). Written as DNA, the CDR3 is TGTGCCTGGAGTGTTCAAGGGGGCGACGCTTTCTTT. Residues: CAWSVQGGDAFF.

For the CDR3, the DNA is TGTGCCAGCAGTGACTTAACAGGGGTTATTAGCAATCAGCCCCAGCATTTT. Translation gives CASSDLTGVISNQPQHF. This chain uses TRBV6-4 with TRBJ1-5; 7 bases are shared with TRBD1. The V segment lost 1 base and the J segment 0 bases; nucleotides outside the gene matches: 6. Germline CDR1 is MRHNA and CDR2 is SNTAGT. This CDR3 is built from 17 residues.

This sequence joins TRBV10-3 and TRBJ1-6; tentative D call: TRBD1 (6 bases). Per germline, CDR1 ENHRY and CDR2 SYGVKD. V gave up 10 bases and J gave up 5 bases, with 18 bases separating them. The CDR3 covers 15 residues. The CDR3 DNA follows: TGTGCCACCCATTTTAACAGGGCCCATAATTCACCCCTCCACTTT. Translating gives CATHFNRAHNSPLHF.

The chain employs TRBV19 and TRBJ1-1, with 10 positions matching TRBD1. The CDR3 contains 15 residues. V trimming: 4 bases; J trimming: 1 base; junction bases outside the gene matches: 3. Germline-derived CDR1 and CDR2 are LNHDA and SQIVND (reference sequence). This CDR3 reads CASSTRTGGNTEAFF. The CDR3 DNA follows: TGTGCCAGTAGTACCAGGACAGGGGGGAACACTGAAGCTTTCTTT.

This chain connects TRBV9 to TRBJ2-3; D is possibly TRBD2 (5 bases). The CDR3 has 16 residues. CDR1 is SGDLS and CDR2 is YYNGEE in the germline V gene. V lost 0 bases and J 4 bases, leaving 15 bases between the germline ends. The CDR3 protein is CASSVDFVGEADTQYF. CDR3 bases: TGTGCCAGCAGCGTAGATTTCGTGGGAGAGGCAGATACGCAGTATTTT.

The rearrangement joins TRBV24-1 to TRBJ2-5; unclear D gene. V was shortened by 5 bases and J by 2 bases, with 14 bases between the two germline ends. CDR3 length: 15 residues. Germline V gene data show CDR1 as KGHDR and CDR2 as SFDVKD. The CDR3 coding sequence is TGTGCCACCAGTGCTAATGGGCCAGAGCAAGAGACCCAGTACTTC. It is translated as CATSANGPEQETQYF.

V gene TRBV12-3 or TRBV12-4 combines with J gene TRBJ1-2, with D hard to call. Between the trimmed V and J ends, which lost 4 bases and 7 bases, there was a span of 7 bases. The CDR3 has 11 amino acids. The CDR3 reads CASSSYSGYTF. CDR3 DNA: TGTGCCAGCAGTTCCTATAGTGGCTACACCTTC.

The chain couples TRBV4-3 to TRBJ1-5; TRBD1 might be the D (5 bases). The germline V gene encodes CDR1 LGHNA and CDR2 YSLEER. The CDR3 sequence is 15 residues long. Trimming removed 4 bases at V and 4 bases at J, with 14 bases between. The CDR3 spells CASSLTFPGNQPQHF. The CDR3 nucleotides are TGCGCCAGCAGCCTTACATTCCCAGGGAATCAGCCCCAGCATTTT.

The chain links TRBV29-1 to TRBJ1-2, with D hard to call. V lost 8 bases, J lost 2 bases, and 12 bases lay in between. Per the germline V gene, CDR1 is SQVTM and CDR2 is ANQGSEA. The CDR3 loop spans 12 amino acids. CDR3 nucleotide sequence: TGCAGCACGTGGTCCCAGAACTATGGCTACACCTTC. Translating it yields CSTWSQNYGYTF.

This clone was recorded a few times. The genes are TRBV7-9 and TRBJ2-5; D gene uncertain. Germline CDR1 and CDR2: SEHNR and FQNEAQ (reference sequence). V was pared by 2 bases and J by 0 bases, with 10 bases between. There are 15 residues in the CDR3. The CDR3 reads CASSLNPEYQETQYF. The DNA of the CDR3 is TGTGCCAGCAGCTTAAACCCCGAGTACCAAGAGACCCAGTACTTC.

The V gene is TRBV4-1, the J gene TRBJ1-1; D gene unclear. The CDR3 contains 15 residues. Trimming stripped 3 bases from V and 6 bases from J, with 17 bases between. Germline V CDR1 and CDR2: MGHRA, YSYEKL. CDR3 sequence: CASSQRDWEISEAFF. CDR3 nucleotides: TGCGCCAGCAGCCAGCGGGATTGGGAGATCTCTGAAGCTTTCTTT.

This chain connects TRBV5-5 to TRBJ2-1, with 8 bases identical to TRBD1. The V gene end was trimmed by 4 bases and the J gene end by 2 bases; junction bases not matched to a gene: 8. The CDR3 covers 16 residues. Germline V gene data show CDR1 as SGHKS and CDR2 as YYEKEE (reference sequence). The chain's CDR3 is CASSPAGGSAYNEQFF. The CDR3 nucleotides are TGTGCCAGCAGCCCAGCAGGGGGCTCCGCCTACAATGAGCAGTTCTTC.

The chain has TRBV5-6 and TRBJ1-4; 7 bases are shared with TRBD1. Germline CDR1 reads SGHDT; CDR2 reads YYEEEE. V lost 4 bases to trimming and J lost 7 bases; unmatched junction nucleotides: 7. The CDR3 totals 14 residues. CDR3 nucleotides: TGTGCCAGCAGCATGTCCGGGACAGCTGAAAAACTGTTTTTT. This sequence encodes CASSMSGTAEKLFF.

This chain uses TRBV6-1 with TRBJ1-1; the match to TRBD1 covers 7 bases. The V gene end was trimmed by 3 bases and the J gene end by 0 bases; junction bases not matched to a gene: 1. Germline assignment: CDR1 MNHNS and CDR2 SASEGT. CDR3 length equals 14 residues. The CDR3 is CASSDQGVNTEAFF. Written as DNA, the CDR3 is TGTGCCAGCAGTGACCAGGGGGTGAACACTGAAGCTTTCTTT.

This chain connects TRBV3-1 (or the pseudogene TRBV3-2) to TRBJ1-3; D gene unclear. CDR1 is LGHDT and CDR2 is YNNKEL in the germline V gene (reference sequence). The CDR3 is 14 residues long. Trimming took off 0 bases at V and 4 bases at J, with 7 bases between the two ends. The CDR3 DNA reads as TGTGCCAGCAGCCAAGATCACTCCGGAAACACCATATATTTT. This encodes CASSQDHSGNTIYF.

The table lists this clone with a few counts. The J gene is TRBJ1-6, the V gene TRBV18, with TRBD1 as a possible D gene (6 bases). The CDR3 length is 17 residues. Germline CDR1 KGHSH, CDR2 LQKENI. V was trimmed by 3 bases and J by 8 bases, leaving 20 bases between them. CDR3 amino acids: CASSPTYGQSVDSPLHF. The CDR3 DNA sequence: TGTGCCAGCTCACCCACCTATGGACAGTCGGTGGATTCACCCCTCCACTTT.

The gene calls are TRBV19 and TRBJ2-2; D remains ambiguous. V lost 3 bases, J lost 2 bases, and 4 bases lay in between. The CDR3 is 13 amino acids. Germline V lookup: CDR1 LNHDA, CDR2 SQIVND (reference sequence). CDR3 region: CASSIKNTGELFF. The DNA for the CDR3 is TGTGCCAGTAGTATCAAAAACACCGGGGAGCTGTTTTTT. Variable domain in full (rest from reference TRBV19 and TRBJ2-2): DGGITQSPKYLFRKEGQNVTLSCEQNLNHDAMYWYRQDPGQGLRLIYYSQIVNDFQKGDIAEGYSVSREKKESFPLTVTSAQKNPTAFYLCASSIKNTGELFFGEGSRLTVL.

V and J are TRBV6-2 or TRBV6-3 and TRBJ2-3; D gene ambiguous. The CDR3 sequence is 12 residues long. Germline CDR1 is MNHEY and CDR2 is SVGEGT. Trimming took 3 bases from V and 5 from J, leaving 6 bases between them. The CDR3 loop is CASSYNRDTQYF. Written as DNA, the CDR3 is TGTGCCAGCAGTTATAACAGAGATACGCAGTATTTT.

Here the CDR3 DNA reads TGCGCCAGCAGCTTGGCCCCGAGGGGACAGGGCGGCTCCTACGAGCAGTACTTC. Amino acid sequence: CASSLAPRGQGGSYEQYF. V and J are TRBV5-1 and TRBJ2-7, with 9 bases matching TRBD1. The CDR3 runs to 18 residues. V gave up 0 bases and J gave up 0 bases; unmatched junction bases: 10. CDR1 is SGHRS and CDR2 is YFSETQ in the germline V gene.

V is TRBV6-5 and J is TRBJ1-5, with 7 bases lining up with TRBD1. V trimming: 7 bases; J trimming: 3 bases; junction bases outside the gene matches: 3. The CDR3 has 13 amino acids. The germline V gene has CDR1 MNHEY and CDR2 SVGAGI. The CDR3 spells CASKGAPNQPQHF. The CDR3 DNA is TGTGCCAGCAAGGGGGCACCCAATCAGCCCCAGCATTTT.

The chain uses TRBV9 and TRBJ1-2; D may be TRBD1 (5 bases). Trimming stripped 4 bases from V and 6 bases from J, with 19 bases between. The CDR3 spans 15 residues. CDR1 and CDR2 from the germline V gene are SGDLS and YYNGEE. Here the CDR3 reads CASSPLGFGGDGYTF. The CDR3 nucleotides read TGTGCCAGCAGCCCCCTTGGGTTCGGGGGGGATGGCTACACCTTC. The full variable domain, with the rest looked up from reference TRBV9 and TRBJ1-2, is DSGVTQTPKHLITATGQRVTLRCSPRSGDLSVYWYQQSLDQGLQFLIQYYNGEERAKGNILERFSAQQFPDLHSELNLSSLELGDSALYFCASSPLGFGGDGYTFGSGTRLTVV.

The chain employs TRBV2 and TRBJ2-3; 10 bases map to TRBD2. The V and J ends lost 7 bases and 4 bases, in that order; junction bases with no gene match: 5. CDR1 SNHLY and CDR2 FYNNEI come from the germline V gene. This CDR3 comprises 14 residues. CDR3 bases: TGTGCCAGCATCCAGCGGGAGGGCCCAGATACGCAGTATTTT. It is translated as CASIQREGPDTQYF.

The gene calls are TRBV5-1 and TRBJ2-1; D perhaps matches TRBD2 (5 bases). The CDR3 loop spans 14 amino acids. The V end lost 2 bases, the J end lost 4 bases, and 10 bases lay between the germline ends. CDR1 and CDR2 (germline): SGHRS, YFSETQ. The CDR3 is CASSFMGSYNEQFF. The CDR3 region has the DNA TGCGCCAGCAGCTTTATGGGGAGTTACAATGAGCAGTTCTTC.

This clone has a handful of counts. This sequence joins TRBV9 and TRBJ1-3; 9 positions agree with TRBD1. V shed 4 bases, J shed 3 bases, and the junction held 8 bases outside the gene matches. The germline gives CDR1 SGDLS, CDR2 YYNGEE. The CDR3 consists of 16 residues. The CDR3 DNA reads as TGTGCCAGCAGCAGCGACAGGGGGTTTTTTGGAAACACCATATATTTT. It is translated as CASSSDRGFFGNTIYF.